This TCR beta chain was sequenced in a study of blood T cell repertoires in COVID-19. Overall study context: COVID-19 samples, acute and convalescent, were from the United States, Italy and Spain. PBMCs, B-cell-depleted T cells, or T cells provided the cDNA or gDNA that made up the material.

TCRdb's table, derived via immunoSEQ multiplex PCR, lists solely in-frame clones and lacks some. The table lists 200,000 or so clones, 70% to 90% of them singletons. This clone has a single count. There are 16 residues in the CDR3. The trim removed 5 bases at V and 6 bases at J, leaving 9 bases unmatched. Per the germline V gene, CDR1 is SGHTA and CDR2 is FQGNSA. The clonotype originates from a woman aged 40 to 50 who had recovered from COVID-19. The rearrangement links TRBV7-2 to TRBJ2-7; TRBD2 agrees at 14 bases. Source material: peripheral blood. This CDR3 is CASSPGGTSGSPEQYF. The DNA for the CDR3 is TGTGCCAGCAGCCCGGGGGGGACTAGCGGGAGCCCCGAGCAGTACTTC.